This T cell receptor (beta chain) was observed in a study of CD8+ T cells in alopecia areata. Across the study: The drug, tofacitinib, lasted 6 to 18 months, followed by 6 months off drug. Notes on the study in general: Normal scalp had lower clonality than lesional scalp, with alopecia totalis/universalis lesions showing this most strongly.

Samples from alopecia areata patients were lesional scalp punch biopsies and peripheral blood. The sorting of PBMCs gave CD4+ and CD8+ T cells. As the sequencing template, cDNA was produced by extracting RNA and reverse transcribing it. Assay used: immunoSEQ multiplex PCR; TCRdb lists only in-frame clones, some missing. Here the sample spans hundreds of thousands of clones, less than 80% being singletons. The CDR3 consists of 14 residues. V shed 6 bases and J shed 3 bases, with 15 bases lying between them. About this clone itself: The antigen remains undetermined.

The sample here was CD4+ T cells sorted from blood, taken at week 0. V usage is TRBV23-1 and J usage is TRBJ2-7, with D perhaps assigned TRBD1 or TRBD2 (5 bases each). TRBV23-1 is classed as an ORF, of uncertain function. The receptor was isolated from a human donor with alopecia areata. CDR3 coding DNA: TGCGCCAGCAGCCACCGGGACGGGGACTACGAGCAGTACTTC. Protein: CASSHRDGDYEQYF.